This is a list of T cell receptor beta chains from one sample in a study of response to subunit inactivated influenza vaccine. Each CDR3 protein gets one entry after TCRdb re-called the RT-PCR reads with MiXCR. In the table there are around 790,000 distinct CDR3 sequences, 21% of which are singletons. The sequencing here drew on PBMCs from blood, taken 4 to 6 days after vaccination. These receptors were taken from a man between 45 and 60 years old who received an inactivated influenza vaccine. The CDR3 runs from the conserved cysteine through the conserved F or W. The D gene is left open where the match is weak. Clone size, where shown, is once, few, many, or a class for clones that have expanded.

cdr3_aa: CASRESGYANTGELFF; cdr3_nt: TGCGCCAGCAGAGAAAGCGGGTACGCGAACACCGGGGAGCTGTTTTTT; d_call: -; clone_size: -; j_call: TRBJ2-2; v_call: TRBV5-1
cdr3_aa: CSARDPLRLAGDGELFF; cdr3_nt: TGCAGTGCTAGAGATCCTTTACGACTAGCGGGAGACGGGGAGCTGTTTTTT; d_call: TRBD2; clone_size: few; j_call: TRBJ2-2; v_call: TRBV20-1
cdr3_aa: CASSSGGARPIYGYTF; cdr3_nt: TGTGCCAGCAGTTCTGGAGGGGCCAGACCGATATATGGCTACACCTTC; d_call: -; clone_size: -; j_call: TRBJ1-2; v_call: TRBV6-5
cdr3_aa: CASSQDSLDEQYF; cdr3_nt: TGCGCCAGCAGCCAAGATTCCCTAGACGAGCAGTACTTC; d_call: -; clone_size: -; j_call: TRBJ2-7; v_call: TRBV4-1
cdr3_aa: CSARTPGQGAWEQYF; cdr3_nt: TGCAGTGCACGAACACCGGGACAGGGGGCGTGGGAGCAGTACTTC; d_call: TRBD1; clone_size: few; j_call: TRBJ2-7; v_call: TRBV20-1
cdr3_aa: CASSYFSGRPANTGELFF; cdr3_nt: TGTGCCAGCAGTTACTTTAGCGGGAGGCCCGCGAACACCGGGGAGCTGTTTTTT; d_call: TRBD2; clone_size: -; j_call: TRBJ2-2; v_call: TRBV6-2/TRBV6-3
cdr3_aa: CSAKVPGRTGFGYTF; cdr3_nt: TGCAGTGCTAAGGTCCCGGGTCGGACAGGCTTTGGCTACACCTTC; d_call: TRBD1; clone_size: -; j_call: TRBJ1-2; v_call: TRBV20-1
cdr3_aa: CASSPFAGDTDTQYF; cdr3_nt: TGTGCCAGCTCGCCCTTTGCGGGGGACACAGATACGCAGTATTTT; d_call: TRBD2; clone_size: -; j_call: TRBJ2-3; v_call: TRBV9
cdr3_aa: CASSQLAGAAGELFF; cdr3_nt: TGTGCCAGCAGCCAACTAGCGGGAGCGGCCGGGGAGCTGTTTTTT; d_call: TRBD2; clone_size: -; j_call: TRBJ2-2; v_call: TRBV27
cdr3_aa: CASSRRQNSNQPQHF; cdr3_nt: TGTGCCAGCAGTCGTCGACAGAATAGCAATCAGCCCCAGCATTTT; d_call: -; clone_size: -; j_call: TRBJ1-5; v_call: TRBV6-1
cdr3_aa: CASSYRDRVLDTQYF; cdr3_nt: TGTGCCAGCAGTTACCGGGACAGGGTTCTAGATACGCAGTATTTT; d_call: TRBD1; clone_size: few; j_call: TRBJ2-3; v_call: TRBV6-5
cdr3_aa: CATSREGGGNYGYTF; cdr3_nt: TGTGCCACCAGCAGAGAGGGGGGGGGGAACTATGGCTACACCTTC; d_call: -; clone_size: -; j_call: TRBJ1-2; v_call: TRBV15
cdr3_aa: CSAETGRHTEAFF; cdr3_nt: TGCAGTGCGGAGACAGGGCGGCACACTGAAGCTTTCTTT; d_call: TRBD1; clone_size: few; j_call: TRBJ1-1; v_call: TRBV20-1
cdr3_aa: CASSSGGALGKQYF; cdr3_nt: TGTGCCAGCAGTAGCGGGGGGGCCTTGGGCAAGCAGTATTTT; d_call: TRBD2; clone_size: few; j_call: TRBJ2-3; v_call: TRBV6-4
cdr3_aa: CASSQDWPDREFSYEQYF; cdr3_nt: TGCGCCAGCAGCCAAGATTGGCCGGATAGAGAGTTTTCCTACGAGCAGTACTTC; d_call: -; clone_size: -; j_call: TRBJ2-7; v_call: TRBV4-3
cdr3_aa: CASSYRLAGVYEQYF; cdr3_nt: TGTGCCAGCAGTTACAGACTAGCGGGAGTCTACGAGCAGTACTTC; d_call: TRBD2; clone_size: many; j_call: TRBJ2-7; v_call: TRBV12-3/TRBV12-4
cdr3_aa: CASSYPGTPNYGYTF; cdr3_nt: TGTGCCAGCAGCTACCCCGGGACACCCAACTATGGCTACACCTTC; d_call: -; clone_size: few; j_call: TRBJ1-2; v_call: TRBV11-2
cdr3_aa: CSVVLLAGGWEQYF; cdr3_nt: TGCAGCGTTGTTTTACTAGCGGGAGGGTGGGAGCAGTACTTC; d_call: TRBD2; clone_size: -; j_call: TRBJ2-7; v_call: TRBV29-1
cdr3_aa: CASRSLALRAFGEQFF; cdr3_nt: TGTGCCAGCAGATCCCTAGCCTTGAGGGCTTTTGGTGAGCAGTTCTTC; d_call: -; clone_size: -; j_call: TRBJ2-1; v_call: TRBV28
cdr3_aa: CASSQRGANTEAFF; cdr3_nt: TGTGCCAGCAGCCAGAGGGGGGCGAACACTGAAGCTTTCTTT; d_call: -; clone_size: once; j_call: TRBJ1-1; v_call: TRBV3-1
cdr3_aa: CASRALATKIIGNEQFF; cdr3_nt: TGTGCCAGCAGAGCGCTAGCGACGAAGATCATAGGGAATGAGCAGTTCTTC; d_call: -; clone_size: -; j_call: TRBJ2-1; v_call: TRBV7-9
cdr3_aa: CASSKRDYSTDTQYF; cdr3_nt: TGTGCCAGCAGTAAGCGGGACTATAGCACAGATACGCAGTATTTT; d_call: TRBD2; clone_size: -; j_call: TRBJ2-3; v_call: TRBV28
cdr3_aa: CAWSGVTGRRQFF; cdr3_nt: TGTGCCTGGAGTGGGGTAACAGGGAGACGGCAGTTCTTC; d_call: -; clone_size: few; j_call: TRBJ2-1; v_call: TRBV30
cdr3_aa: CASSGQAKETQYF; cdr3_nt: TGTGCCAGCAGCGGACAGGCGAAAGAGACCCAGTACTTC; d_call: TRBD1; clone_size: -; j_call: TRBJ2-5; v_call: TRBV12-3/TRBV12-4
cdr3_aa: CASSLVWYYGYTF; cdr3_nt: TGTGCCAGCAGCTTAGTGTGGTACTATGGCTACACCTTC; d_call: -; clone_size: few; j_call: TRBJ1-2; v_call: TRBV11-2
cdr3_aa: CASSQNHQGGSPLHF; cdr3_nt: TGCGCCAGCAGCCAGAACCACCAGGGCGGTTCACCCCTCCACTTT; d_call: -; clone_size: -; j_call: TRBJ1-6; v_call: TRBV4-3
cdr3_aa: CSVPSGGSREQYF; cdr3_nt: TGCAGCGTACCGTCAGGAGGTTCAAGGGAGCAGTACTTC; d_call: -; clone_size: -; j_call: TRBJ2-7; v_call: TRBV29-1
cdr3_aa: CSAREYYHSTDTQYF; cdr3_nt: TGCAGTGCTAGAGAGTACTACCATAGCACAGATACGCAGTATTTT; d_call: -; clone_size: few; j_call: TRBJ2-3; v_call: TRBV20-1
cdr3_aa: CASSLKGGFDGYTF; cdr3_nt: TGTGCCAGCAGTTTAAAAGGGGGGTTCGATGGCTACACCTTC; d_call: -; clone_size: few; j_call: TRBJ1-2; v_call: TRBV12-3/TRBV12-4
cdr3_aa: CASSWREGNEQFF; cdr3_nt: TGCGCCAGCAGCTGGAGGGAGGGCAATGAGCAGTTCTTC; d_call: TRBD2; clone_size: few; j_call: TRBJ2-1; v_call: TRBV5-1
cdr3_aa: CSGGGSGGYTF; cdr3_nt: TGCAGCGGGGGGGGCTCCGGTGGCTACACCTTC; d_call: -; clone_size: few; j_call: TRBJ1-2; v_call: TRBV29-1
cdr3_aa: CASSLGSSGIDTQYF; cdr3_nt: TGTGCTAGCAGCTTAGGGTCTAGCGGGATAGATACGCAGTATTTT; d_call: TRBD2; clone_size: few; j_call: TRBJ2-3; v_call: TRBV7-7
cdr3_aa: CASSDSGRARNEQFF; cdr3_nt: TGTGCCAGCAGTGATAGCGGGAGGGCCCGGAATGAGCAGTTCTTC; d_call: TRBD2; clone_size: many; j_call: TRBJ2-1; v_call: TRBV6-1
cdr3_aa: CASSPWETGGHEQYF; cdr3_nt: TGTGCCAGCAGCCCCTGGGAGACAGGGGGCCACGAGCAGTACTTC; d_call: TRBD1; clone_size: -; j_call: TRBJ2-7; v_call: TRBV7-9